Described below is a single T cell receptor beta chain sequence and its context. Its target antigen remains unknown. Per-base quality was not reported, and no clone a single base away is much larger than it. This sample is part of a study of T cell clonotyping in hematopoietic cell transplantation listed by TCRdb under 2021. Regarding the complete study: A total of 130 to 150 blood samples were gathered in the study from 30 to 40 consecutive transplant recipients along with their related donors. Recruitment of patients was conducted between late 2015 and early 2017, and follow-up was continued until September 2020 or death.

What the authors observed across the whole study: The sample size was limited and the cells went unsorted, which meant the CD4 and CD8 repertoire contributions could not be told apart. Just a small fraction of recipient repertoires overlapped with donor repertoires, and more than 95% appeared de novo at the given depth. Inverse Simpson Index values from donors and from recipients before transplant predicted broader TCR repertoire diversity after transplant. A decrease in recipient TCR diversity was observed after transplant, and a progressive increase in pathologically expanded clonotypes was seen from day 30 to day 180.

What this sample's time point label stands for: 100 days after allo-HCT. Blood from recipients was drawn roughly 28 days before transplant, then again at days 30, 100 and 180 after transplant. Using Nuclei Lysis Solution, genomic DNA was extracted from unfractionated peripheral blood mononuclear cells that were either fresh or cryopreserved. The immunoSEQ assay, a bias-controlled multiplex PCR using V- and J-specific primers, was used to amplify TCR beta CDR3 regions from genomic DNA. In a second PCR step, the CDR3 amplicons were tagged with a proprietary barcode plus Illumina adapter sequences. An Illumina MiSeq instrument was used for sequencing of the CDR3 libraries. The original pipeline was this. immunoSEQ Analyzer 3.0 was used for export and quality control, with R Bioconductor and Immunarch used for downstream analyses. Only productive rearrangements in the normalized downsampled data set went into calculating the repertoire metrics. Pathologically expanded clonotypes were defined as those larger than 5 templates in the normalized cohort. The Inverse Simpson Index served as the measure of repertoire diversity. To capture all clonotypes, the CMV-specificity analyses were run on the non-normalized data set. TCRdb obtained this table from immuneACCESS and retained in-frame rearrangements with V and J assigned. These tables miss some clones; where compared with another copy, unresolved V genes account for less than half of the shortfall, and the remainder is unexplained. From that table come the V and J calls and clone size; the DNA was used to work out D and trimming. This sample has around 15,000 clones in its table, and roughly 84% of those were observed once. The ten largest account for more than 3.5% of the sample.

This TCR was sampled from a male patient between 60 and 69 years old who had an allogeneic stem cell transplant from a related donor, so the T cells may come from the graft donor. Some clones in this sample may be carry-over from other donors' samples. The source material was PBMCs, sampled 100 days after allogeneic stem cell transplant.

The nucleotides are TGTGCCAGCGGTGACGTTATGAGGATGGCGGGCTACACCTTC. Its translation is CASGDVMRMAGYTF. Rearrangement joined TRBV7-2 to TRBJ1-2, with no confident D gene call. The germline V gene gives CDR1 as SGHTA and CDR2 as FQGNSA. The cysteine opens and the phenylalanine closes a CDR3 of 14 amino acids. The only DNA kept is the CDR3, 42 bases in frame from the first base. Trimming removed 8 bases from V and 8 bases from J, leaving 21 bases between the germline ends.